Listed below are T cell receptor beta chains from one sample, sequenced in a study of PD-1 blockade in mismatch repair-deficient tumors. Sequencing was performed with immunoSEQ multiplex PCR; in TCRdb, only in-frame clones are kept and a portion is missing. The repertoire holds about 49,000 clones, with approximately 80% as singletons. Material: PBMCs, obtained before pembrolizumab treatment. The source of these receptors is an adult with mismatch repair-deficient cancer. CDR3s include the opening cysteine and the closing phenylalanine or tryptophan. Each record gives: CDR3 DNA, CDR3 protein, J gene, V gene, D gene, clone size. The D gene is left open where the match is weak. Only some rows state a clone size, as once, few, many or a class for expanded clones.

CDR3nt: TGTGCCAGCAGTTACGTGGGGTCCTCTGGGGCCAACGTCCTGACTTTC; CDR3aa: CASSYVGSSGANVLTF; j_gene: TRBJ2-6; v_gene: TRBV6-5; d_gene: .; abundance: .
CDR3nt: TGTGCCAGTCAGACGCTAGCCAAAAACATTCAGTACTTC; CDR3aa: CASQTLAKNIQYF; j_gene: TRBJ2-4; v_gene: TRBV27; d_gene: .; abundance: .
CDR3nt: TGTGCCAGCAGCCAAGATGGCGATGCGTACAATGAGCAGTTCTTC; CDR3aa: CASSQDGDAYNEQFF; j_gene: TRBJ2-1; v_gene: TRBV4-2; d_gene: .; abundance: .
CDR3nt: TGTGCCAGCACGGTCTACACTGAAGCTTTCTTT; CDR3aa: CASTVYTEAFF; j_gene: TRBJ1-1; v_gene: TRBV2; d_gene: .; abundance: .
CDR3nt: TGTGCCAGCAGTGTATCGGGAGGGCTTGGTTACGAGCAGTACTTC; CDR3aa: CASSVSGGLGYEQYF; j_gene: TRBJ2-7; v_gene: TRBV6-1; d_gene: TRBD2; abundance: .
CDR3nt: TGTGCCAGCAAAACAGGGGGATCCTACGAGCAGTACTTC; CDR3aa: CASKTGGSYEQYF; j_gene: TRBJ2-7; v_gene: TRBV6-5; d_gene: TRBD1; abundance: .
CDR3nt: TGTGCCAGCAGTTTGGGACTTAACAATGAGCAGTTCTTC; CDR3aa: CASSLGLNNEQFF; j_gene: TRBJ2-1; v_gene: TRBV27; d_gene: .; abundance: .
CDR3nt: TGCGCCAGCAGCCAAGATTGGGACAGGGGTGGGGAGCAGTACTTC; CDR3aa: CASSQDWDRGGEQYF; j_gene: TRBJ2-7; v_gene: TRBV4-3; d_gene: TRBD1; abundance: .
CDR3nt: TGCGCCAGCAGCCAATCCCCACTCAGGGGGAAGAACACCGGGGAGCTGTTTTTT; CDR3aa: CASSQSPLRGKNTGELFF; j_gene: TRBJ2-2; v_gene: TRBV4-1; d_gene: TRBD1; abundance: .
CDR3nt: TGTGCCACCAGCAGAGATATGACAGCCAACACTGAAGCTTTCTTT; CDR3aa: CATSRDMTANTEAFF; j_gene: TRBJ1-1; v_gene: TRBV15; d_gene: .; abundance: .
CDR3nt: TGTGCCAGCATCGAGCAGGGGGTCGAATTTGTCTATGGCTACACCTTC; CDR3aa: CASIEQGVEFVYGYTF; j_gene: TRBJ1-2; v_gene: TRBV28; d_gene: TRBD1; abundance: .
CDR3nt: TGTGCCAGCAGCTTAATAGGTGGGGGGAAGGGAAATGAGCAGTTCTTC; CDR3aa: CASSLIGGGKGNEQFF; j_gene: TRBJ2-1; v_gene: TRBV7-6; d_gene: .; abundance: few
CDR3nt: TGTGCCAGCAGCGTAGGGGACAGGGGGACCTACACAGATACGCAGTATTTT; CDR3aa: CASSVGDRGTYTDTQYF; j_gene: TRBJ2-3; v_gene: TRBV9; d_gene: TRBD1; abundance: few
CDR3nt: TGTGCCAGCAGCTTGAGCACAGATACGCAGTATTTT; CDR3aa: CASSLSTDTQYF; j_gene: TRBJ2-3; v_gene: TRBV7-2; d_gene: .; abundance: .
CDR3nt: TGCAGTGCTAGAGATACGCATGAGCAGTTCTTC; CDR3aa: CSARDTHEQFF; j_gene: TRBJ2-1; v_gene: TRBV20-1; d_gene: .; abundance: .
CDR3nt: TGTGCCAGCAGCTTAAAGGGGGGCGAGACCCAGTACTTC; CDR3aa: CASSLKGGETQYF; j_gene: TRBJ2-5; v_gene: TRBV7-9; d_gene: .; abundance: .
CDR3nt: TGTGCCAGTGTGGGACAGGGGGATCAGCCCCAGCATTTT; CDR3aa: CASVGQGDQPQHF; j_gene: TRBJ1-5; v_gene: TRBV19; d_gene: TRBD1; abundance: .
CDR3nt: TGTGCCAGCAGTAACGTCTTGACACAAAGTCGGGCCAACGTCCTGACTTTC; CDR3aa: CASSNVLTQSRANVLTF; j_gene: TRBJ2-6; v_gene: TRBV28; d_gene: .; abundance: once
CDR3nt: TGCGCCAGCAGCTGGCGTGGGCCTGAGTCGGACACTGAAGCTTTCTTT; CDR3aa: CASSWRGPESDTEAFF; j_gene: TRBJ1-1; v_gene: TRBV5-1; d_gene: .; abundance: few
CDR3nt: TGTGCCAGCATCGCAGCAATGAACACTGAAGCTTTCTTT; CDR3aa: CASIAAMNTEAFF; j_gene: TRBJ1-1; v_gene: TRBV25-1; d_gene: .; abundance: .
CDR3nt: TGTGCCAGCTCACCAGGACAGGGGGCTACAGATACGCAGTATTTT; CDR3aa: CASSPGQGATDTQYF; j_gene: TRBJ2-3; v_gene: TRBV18; d_gene: TRBD1; abundance: .